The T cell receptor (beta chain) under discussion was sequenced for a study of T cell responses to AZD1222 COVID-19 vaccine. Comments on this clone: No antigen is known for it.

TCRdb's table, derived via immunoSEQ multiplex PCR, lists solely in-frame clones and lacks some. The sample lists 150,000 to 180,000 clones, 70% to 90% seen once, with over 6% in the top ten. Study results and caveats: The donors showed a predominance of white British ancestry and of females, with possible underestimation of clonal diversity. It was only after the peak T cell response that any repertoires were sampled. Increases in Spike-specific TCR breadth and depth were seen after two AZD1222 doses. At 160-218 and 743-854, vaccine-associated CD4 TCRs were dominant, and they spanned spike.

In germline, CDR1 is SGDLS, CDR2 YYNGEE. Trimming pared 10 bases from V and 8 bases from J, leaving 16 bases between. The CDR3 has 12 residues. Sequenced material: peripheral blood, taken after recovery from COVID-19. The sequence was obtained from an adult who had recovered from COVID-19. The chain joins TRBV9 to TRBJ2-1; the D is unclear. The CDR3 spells CASTSGFDEQFF. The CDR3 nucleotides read TGTGCCTCCACCTCGGGTTTCGATGAGCAGTTCTTC.